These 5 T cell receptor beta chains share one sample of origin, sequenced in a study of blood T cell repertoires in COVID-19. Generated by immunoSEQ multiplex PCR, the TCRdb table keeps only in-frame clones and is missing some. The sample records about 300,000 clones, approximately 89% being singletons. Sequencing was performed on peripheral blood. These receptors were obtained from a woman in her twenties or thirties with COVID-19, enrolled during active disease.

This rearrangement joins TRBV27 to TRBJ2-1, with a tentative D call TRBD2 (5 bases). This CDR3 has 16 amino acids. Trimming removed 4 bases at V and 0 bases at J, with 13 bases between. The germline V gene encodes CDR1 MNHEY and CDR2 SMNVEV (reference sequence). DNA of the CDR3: TGTGCCAGCAGTTCCGGACTTGCGAGCTCCTACAATGAGCAGTTCTTC. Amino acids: CASSSGLASSYNEQFF.

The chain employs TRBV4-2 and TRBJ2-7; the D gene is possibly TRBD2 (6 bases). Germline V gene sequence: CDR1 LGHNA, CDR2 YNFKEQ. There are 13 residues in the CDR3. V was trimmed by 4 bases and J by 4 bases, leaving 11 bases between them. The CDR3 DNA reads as TGTGCCAGCAGCCCGGCGGGAACTTACGAGCAGTACTTC. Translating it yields CASSPAGTYEQYF.

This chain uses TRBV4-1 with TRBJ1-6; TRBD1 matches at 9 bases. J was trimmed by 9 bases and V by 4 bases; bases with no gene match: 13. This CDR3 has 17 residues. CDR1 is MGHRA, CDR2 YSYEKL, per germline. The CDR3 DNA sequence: TGCGCCAGCAGCCTTACCGGGGGGACAGGGCTAAGTTCACCCCTCCACTTT. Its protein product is CASSLTGGTGLSSPLHF.

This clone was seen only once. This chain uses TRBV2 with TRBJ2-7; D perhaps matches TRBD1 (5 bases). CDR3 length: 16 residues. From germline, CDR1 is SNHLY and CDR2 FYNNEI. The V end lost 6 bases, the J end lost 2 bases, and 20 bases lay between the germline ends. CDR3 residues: CASSQEPGAATYEQYV. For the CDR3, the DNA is TGTGCCAGCAGCCAAGAGCCTGGGGCAGCGACCTACGAGCAGTACGTC.

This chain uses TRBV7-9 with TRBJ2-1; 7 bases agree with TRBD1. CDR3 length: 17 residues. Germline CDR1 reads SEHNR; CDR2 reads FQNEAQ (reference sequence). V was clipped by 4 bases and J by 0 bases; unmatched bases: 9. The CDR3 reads CASSSPQTGSSYNEQFF. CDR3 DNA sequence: TGTGCCAGCAGCTCCCCGCAGACAGGGAGCTCCTACAATGAGCAGTTCTTC.